Described below is a single TCR beta chain sequence and its context. The antigen is unknown. The data stem from a study of cytomegalovirus exposure and HLA in healthy donors. Study results and limitations: Solely CMV serostatus was available to characterize immune exposure. Another analysis was done later, and it associated 16,951 TCR beta sequences with HLA alleles at 0.05 false discovery rate. As was reported, the HLA-A and HLA-B alleles of most subjects were accurately predicted from TCR beta sequences.

PCR employed 60 Vbeta and 13 Jbeta primers. Data came from immunoSEQ multiplex PCR; TCRdb stores just in-frame clones and leaves some out. The sample has approximately 100,000 clones, around a tenth seen once; the top ten hold 5.1%. V shed 3 bases, J shed 6 bases, and the junction held 4 bases outside the gene matches. CDR1 is GTSNPN and CDR2 is SVGIG in the germline V gene (reference sequence). The CDR3 loop spans 13 amino acids. Sequences were obtained from PBMCs. The chain combines TRBV30 with TRBJ2-1; 8 bases agree with TRBD2. This clonotype was obtained from a man aged 50 or older in good health and CMV-seropositive. The DNA of the CDR3 is TGTGCCTGGAGCGTCGCGGGGGGCAATGAGCAGTTCTTC. Its protein is CAWSVAGGNEQFF.